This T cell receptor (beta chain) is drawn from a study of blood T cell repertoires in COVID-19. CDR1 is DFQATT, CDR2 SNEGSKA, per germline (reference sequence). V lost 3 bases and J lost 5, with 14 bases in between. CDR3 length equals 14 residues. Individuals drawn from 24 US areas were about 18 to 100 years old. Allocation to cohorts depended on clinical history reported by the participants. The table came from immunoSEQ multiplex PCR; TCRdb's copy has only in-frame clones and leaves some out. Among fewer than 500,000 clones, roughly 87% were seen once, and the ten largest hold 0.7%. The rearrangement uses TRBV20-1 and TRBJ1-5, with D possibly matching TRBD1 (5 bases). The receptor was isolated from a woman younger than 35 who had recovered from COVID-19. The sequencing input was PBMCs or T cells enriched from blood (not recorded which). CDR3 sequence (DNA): TGCAGTGCTAGTAGTTTTACAGGAGATCAGCCCCAGCATTTT. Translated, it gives CSASSFTGDQPQHF.